The clone carrying this T cell receptor beta chain was recorded once. The PCR made use of 60 Vbeta and 13 Jbeta primers. Generated by immunoSEQ multiplex PCR, the TCRdb table keeps only in-frame clones and is missing some. The sample lists about 120,000 clones; 80% were seen once. The source of the sample is a study of cytomegalovirus exposure and HLA in healthy donors. The CDR3 sequence is 15 residues long. Germline V gives CDR1 MDHEN, CDR2 SYDVKM. V trimming: 6 bases; J trimming: 4 bases; junction bases outside the gene matches: 8. This TCR came from a male donor in good health and CMV-seronegative. Sequenced material: PBMCs. V gene TRBV28 combines with J gene TRBJ2-1; TRBD2 matches at 8 bases. The CDR3 spells CASREPGGRYNEQFF. DNA for the CDR3: TGTGCCAGCAGAGAACCGGGGGGGCGGTACAATGAGCAGTTCTTC.